This is a list of T cell receptor beta chains from one sample in a study of T cells after yellow fever vaccination. MiXCR, run by TCRdb on the 5' RACE reads, gives a single entry per CDR3 protein. The profile shows 400,000 to 650,000 distinct CDR3 sequences, just over 20% of them singletons. The source material was PBMCs, sampled roughly 20 days after the first yellow fever vaccination. The receptors were gathered from a man younger than 35 who received the YFV17D yellow fever vaccine. The CDR3 runs from the conserved cysteine through the conserved F or W. The D gene is left open where the match is weak. A clone size is listed for some rows: how often the clone was seen (once, few, many), or a class if it is expanded.

. | few | TRBJ1-2 | TRBV28 | TGTGCCAGCAGTGCCCCCGCCCTGGACTACACCTTC | CASSAPALDYTF
. | . | TRBJ1-6 | TRBV18 | TGTGCCAGCTCTAGGGCAGGGGCACAATCACCCCTCCACTTT | CASSRAGAQSPLHF
TRBD1 | once | TRBJ1-5 | TRBV7-2 | TGTGCCAGCAGCTTGGAGACAGGGTACAATCAGCCCCAGCATTTT | CASSLETGYNQPQHF
. | few | TRBJ1-2 | TRBV4-2 | TGTGCCAGCAGCCAAGGGTTTGAGGGCTACACCTTC | CASSQGFEGYTF
. | . | TRBJ2-2 | TRBV12-5 | TGTGCTAGTGGTTTGGGCGGCGGGGAGCTGTTTTTT | CASGLGGGELFF
TRBD2 | . | TRBJ2-1 | TRBV7-2 | TGTGCCAGCAGCTGGCTAGCGGGGAACTACAATGAGCAGTTCTTC | CASSWLAGNYNEQFF
. | few | TRBJ1-6 | TRBV7-2 | TGTGCCAGCAGCTTCACCAATTCACCCCTCCACTTT | CASSFTNSPLHF
. | . | TRBJ2-3 | TRBV5-1 | TGCGCCAGCAGCTTGGAGTTGGGAGATACGCAGTATTTT | CASSLELGDTQYF
TRBD1 | . | TRBJ1-1 | TRBV7-2 | TGTGCCAGCAGCTTAGTGGGACAGTTCACTGAAGCTTTCTTT | CASSLVGQFTEAFF
TRBD2 | . | TRBJ2-1 | TRBV7-3 | TGTGCCAGCAGCTTATCGTTAGCTGGGTTTGGGACTAGCGGCTACAATGAGCAGTTCTTC | CASSLSLAGFGTSGYNEQFF
TRBD1 | . | TRBJ2-4 | TRBV5-1 | TGCGCCAGCAGCTTGACAGGGGAAAAAAACATTCAGTACTTC | CASSLTGEKNIQYF
. | few | TRBJ2-7 | TRBV5-6 | TGTGCCAGCAGCTTATGGGAAAACTACGAGCAGTACTTC | CASSLWENYEQYF
. | . | TRBJ1-1 | TRBV6-2/TRBV6-3 | TGTGCCAGCAGTTGGGGACCGGAAGCTTTCTTT | CASSWGPEAFF
TRBD2 | few | TRBJ2-3 | TRBV7-6 | TGTGCCAGCAGCTCCCCACACGGGACTAGTTCCGATACGCAGTATTTT | CASSSPHGTSSDTQYF
TRBD2 | . | TRBJ2-5 | TRBV6-1 | TGTGCCGGCTCGGGGCTAGCGGGGGTGGAGACCCAGTACTTC | CAGSGLAGVETQYF
. | . | TRBJ2-7 | TRBV4-1 | TGCGCCAGCAGCCAGATTCAGACAGGATTGGCCGAGCAGTACTTC | CASSQIQTGLAEQYF
. | . | TRBJ1-2 | TRBV5-6 | TGTGCCAGCAACCCTAGGAGGGGAAACTATGGCTACACCTTC | CASNPRRGNYGYTF
TRBD1 | few | TRBJ2-1 | TRBV5-1 | TGCGCCAGCAGCTTGTCTCAGGGGGCTTCACCCAATGAGCAGTTCTTC | CASSLSQGASPNEQFF
. | . | TRBJ2-1 | TRBV18 | TGTGCCAGCTCACCAGGTATCAATGAGCAGTTCTTC | CASSPGINEQFF
TRBD1 | . | TRBJ2-7 | TRBV7-8 | TGTGCCAGCAGCTTCGGGACAGGGAACTACGAGCAGTACTTC | CASSFGTGNYEQYF
. | few | TRBJ1-3 | TRBV7-2 | TGTGCCAGCAGCCAGGGTACGGGGAGAAACACCATATATTTT | CASSQGTGRNTIYF
. | . | TRBJ2-2 | TRBV5-1 | TGCGCCAGCAGCTTGACACGACCGGGGGCCGGGGAGCTGTTTTTT | CASSLTRPGAGELFF
. | few | TRBJ2-7 | TRBV11-2 | TGTGCCAGCAGCCCCCCGAGGGGCGAGCAGTACTTC | CASSPPRGEQYF
TRBD1 | . | TRBJ2-1 | TRBV6-1 | TGTGCCAGCAGGCCTCACAGGGGTGAGCAGTTCTTC | CASRPHRGEQFF
. | few | TRBJ2-3 | TRBV4-3 | TGCGCCAGCAGCCAAGAGACGCGTATTAGCGGAGATACGCAGTATTTT | CASSQETRISGDTQYF
. | many | TRBJ1-5 | TRBV7-3 | TGTGCCAGCAGCTTAGATTTGGGTCAGCCCCAGCATTTT | CASSLDLGQPQHF
. | . | TRBJ2-6 | TRBV25-1 | TGTGCCAGCAGTGAAACCACTAAATGGACGCACTCTGGGGCCAACGTCCTGACTTTC | CASSETTKWTHSGANVLTF
. | . | TRBJ2-1 | TRBV6-5 | TGTGCCAGCAGTTACTCGGACACCTACAATGAGCAGTTCTTC | CASSYSDTYNEQFF
TRBD2 | few | TRBJ2-5 | TRBV7-6 | TGTGCCAGCAGCTTAATCTCTAGCGGGGGGGCTTGGGAGACCCAGTACTTC | CASSLISSGGAWETQYF
TRBD2 | few | TRBJ2-1 | TRBV7-2 | TGTGCCAGCAGGGATAGCGGGGGGTTCTACAATGAGCAGTTCTTC | CASRDSGGFYNEQFF
. | few | TRBJ2-3 | TRBV20-1 | TGCAGTGCTAGGTTCGCCAGGGTAGCCACAGATACGCAGTATTTT | CSARFARVATDTQYF
. | . | TRBJ2-7 | TRBV12-3/TRBV12-4 | TGTGCCAGCACGACAGCAACCTACGAGCAGTACTTC | CASTTATYEQYF
. | few | TRBJ2-1 | TRBV24-1 | TGTGCCACCAGTGATTTTACGACAGGCCAGGAGCAGTTCTTC | CATSDFTTGQEQFF
. | few | TRBJ2-3 | TRBV20-1 | TGCAGTGCCGAGGGCGGGACAGATACGCAGTATTTT | CSAEGGTDTQYF
. | many | TRBJ1-3 | TRBV5-1 | TGCGCCAGCAGCTTGGGCAGGGTTGGAAACACCATATATTTT | CASSLGRVGNTIYF
. | . | TRBJ2-3 | TRBV6-1 | TGTGCCAGCAGTCGCTACTACGGGGGCACAGATACGCAGTATTTT | CASSRYYGGTDTQYF
TRBD1 | few | TRBJ1-1 | TRBV5-1 | TGCGCCAGCAGCTCCGGGACAGAGGGGACTGAAGCTTTCTTT | CASSSGTEGTEAFF
TRBD1 | . | TRBJ2-4 | TRBV6-1 | TGTGCCAGCAACAACGAGGGGGCCTGGGCCAAAAACATTCAGTACTTC | CASNNEGAWAKNIQYF
TRBD2 | . | TRBJ2-1 | TRBV7-2 | TGTGCCAGCAGCCCCCAGAGCGGGGGGGCCAATGAGCAGTTCTTC | CASSPQSGGANEQFF
. | . | TRBJ1-2 | TRBV21-1 | TGTGCCAGCAGCGCGACAGGGATTGGCGGCTACACCTTC | CASSATGIGGYTF
. | few | TRBJ1-5 | TRBV28 | TGTGCCAGCAGTACCCGAGCGGGGGGCGACAATCAGCCCCAGCATTTT | CASSTRAGGDNQPQHF
TRBD1 | few | TRBJ2-1 | TRBV7-9 | TGTGCCAGCAGCCTCCGACAGGGCAATAATGAGCAGTTCTTC | CASSLRQGNNEQFF
. | few | TRBJ1-6 | TRBV20-1 | TGCAGTGCTAGAGGGGAAGGGGCCGCCTATAATTCACCCCTCCACTTT | CSARGEGAAYNSPLHF
. | few | TRBJ1-5 | TRBV27 | TGTGCCAGCAGTCCAGCTTATAGCAATCAGCCCCAGCATTTT | CASSPAYSNQPQHF
TRBD1 | few | TRBJ2-3 | TRBV5-1 | TGCGCCAGCAGCTTGGATACGGGACAGTACACAGATACGCAGTATTTT | CASSLDTGQYTDTQYF
TRBD2 | few | TRBJ2-7 | TRBV10-1 | TGCGCCAGCAGTGAGTCACAGCGGGGCTTGGGGCAGTACTTC | CASSESQRGLGQYF
TRBD1 | few | TRBJ2-3 | TRBV7-9 | TGTGCCAGCAGCGGGACAGGGGTTACAGATACGCAGTATTTT | CASSGTGVTDTQYF
TRBD1 | few | TRBJ2-1 | TRBV4-2 | TGTGCCAGCAGCCAAGAAGCCGGGACAGGGGATGAGCAGTTCTTC | CASSQEAGTGDEQFF
. | . | TRBJ2-3 | TRBV7-9 | TGTGCCAGCAGCTTGGAAGGGAATGTGGATACGCAGTATTTT | CASSLEGNVDTQYF
. | few | TRBJ2-3 | TRBV5-1 | TGCGCCAGCAGCGAGGGAAGGGCGAAGAGCACAGATACGCAGTATTTT | CASSEGRAKSTDTQYF
. | few | TRBJ1-1 | TRBV29-1 | TGCAGCGCTGCAGAGTTCCGTGACACTGAAGCTTTCTTT | CSAAEFRDTEAFF
. | few | TRBJ2-3 | TRBV4-1 | TGCGCCAGCAGCCGTGACCCAGATACGCAGTATTTT | CASSRDPDTQYF
. | many | TRBJ2-2 | TRBV5-1 | TGCGCCAGCAGCGTACAGGGATGGAACACCGGGGAGCTGTTTTTT | CASSVQGWNTGELFF
. | . | TRBJ1-1 | TRBV4-3 | TGCGCCAGCAGCCAAGGCGGGAAATCGAGCGGAGCTTTCTTT | CASSQGGKSSGAFF
. | . | TRBJ2-1 | TRBV11-2 | TGTGCCAGCAGCGCCCCAGGCAGGGTGCGGAATGAGCAGTTCTTC | CASSAPGRVRNEQFF
. | few | TRBJ2-1 | TRBV9 | TGTGCCAGCAGAAGTAACAGGATCCCCTACAATGAGCAGTTCTTC | CASRSNRIPYNEQFF
. | few | TRBJ2-7 | TRBV7-9 | TGTGCCAGCAGCTTAGCGACAGCCTACGAGCAGTACTTC | CASSLATAYEQYF